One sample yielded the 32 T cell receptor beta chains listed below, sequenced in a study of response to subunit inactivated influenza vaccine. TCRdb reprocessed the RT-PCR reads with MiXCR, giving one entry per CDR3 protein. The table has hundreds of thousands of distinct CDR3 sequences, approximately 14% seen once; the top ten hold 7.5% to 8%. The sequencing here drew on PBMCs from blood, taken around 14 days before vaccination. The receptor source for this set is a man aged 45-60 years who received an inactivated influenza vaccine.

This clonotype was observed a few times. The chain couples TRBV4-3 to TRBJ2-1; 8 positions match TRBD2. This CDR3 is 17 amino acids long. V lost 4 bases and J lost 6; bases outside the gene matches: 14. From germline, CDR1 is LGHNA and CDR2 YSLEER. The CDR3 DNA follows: TGCGCCAGCAGCCCGGGACGAGCGGGGGTCGATTTCAATGAGCAGTTCTTC. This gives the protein CASSPGRAGVDFNEQFF.

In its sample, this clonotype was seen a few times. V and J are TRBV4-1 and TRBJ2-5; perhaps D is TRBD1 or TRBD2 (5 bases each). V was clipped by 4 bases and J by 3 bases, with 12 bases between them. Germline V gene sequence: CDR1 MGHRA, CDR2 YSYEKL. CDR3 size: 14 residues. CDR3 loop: CASSPGPTKETQYF. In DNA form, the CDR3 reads TGCGCCAGCAGCCCGGGACCGACTAAAGAGACCCAGTACTTC.

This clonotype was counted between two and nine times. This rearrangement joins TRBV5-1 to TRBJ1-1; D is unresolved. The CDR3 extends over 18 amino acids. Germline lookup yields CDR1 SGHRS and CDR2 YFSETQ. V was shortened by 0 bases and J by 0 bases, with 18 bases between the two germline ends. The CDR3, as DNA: TGCGCCAGCAGCTTGGAGCACGGAGTCAGGCCCATGAACACTGAAGCTTTCTTT. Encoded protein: CASSLEHGVRPMNTEAFF.

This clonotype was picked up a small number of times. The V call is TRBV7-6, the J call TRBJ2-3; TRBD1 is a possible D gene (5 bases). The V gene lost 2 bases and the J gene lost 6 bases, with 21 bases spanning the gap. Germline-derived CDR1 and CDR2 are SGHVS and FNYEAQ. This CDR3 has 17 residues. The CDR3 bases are TGTGCCAGCAGCTTAACCCTTACGACAGTTTGGTCGGATACGCAGTATTTT. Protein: CASSLTLTTVWSDTQYF. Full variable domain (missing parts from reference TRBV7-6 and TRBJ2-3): GAGVSQSPRYKVTKRGQDVALRCDPISGHVSLYWYRQALGQGPEFLTYFNYEAQQDKSGLPNDRFSAERPEGSISTLTIQRTEQRDSAMYRCASSLTLTTVWSDTQYFGPGTRLTVL.

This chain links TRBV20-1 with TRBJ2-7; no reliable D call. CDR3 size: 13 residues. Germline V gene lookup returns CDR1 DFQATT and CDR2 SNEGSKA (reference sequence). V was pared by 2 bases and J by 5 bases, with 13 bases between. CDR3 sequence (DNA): TGCAGTGCTAGACCTCTAGGGAACAACGAGCAGTACTTC. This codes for CSARPLGNNEQYF.

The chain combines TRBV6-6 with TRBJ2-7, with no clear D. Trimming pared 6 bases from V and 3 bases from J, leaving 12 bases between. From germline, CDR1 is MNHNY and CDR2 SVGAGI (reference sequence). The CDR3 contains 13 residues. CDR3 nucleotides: TGTGCCAGCAGCCCCGACCCATTCTACGAGCAGTACTTC. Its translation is CASSPDPFYEQYF.

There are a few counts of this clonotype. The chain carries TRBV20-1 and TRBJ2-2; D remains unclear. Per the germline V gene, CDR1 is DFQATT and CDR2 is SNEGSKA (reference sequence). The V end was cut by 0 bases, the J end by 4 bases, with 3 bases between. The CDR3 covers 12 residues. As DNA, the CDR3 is TGCAGTGCTAGAGATTTCACCGGGGAGCTGTTTTTT. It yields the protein CSARDFTGELFF.

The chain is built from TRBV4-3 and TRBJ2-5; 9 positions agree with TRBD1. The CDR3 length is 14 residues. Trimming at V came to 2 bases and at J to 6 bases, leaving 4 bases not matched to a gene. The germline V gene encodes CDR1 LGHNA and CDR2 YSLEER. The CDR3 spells CASSQRQGGQTQYF. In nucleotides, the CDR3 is TGCGCCAGCAGCCAAAGACAGGGGGGCCAGACCCAGTACTTC.

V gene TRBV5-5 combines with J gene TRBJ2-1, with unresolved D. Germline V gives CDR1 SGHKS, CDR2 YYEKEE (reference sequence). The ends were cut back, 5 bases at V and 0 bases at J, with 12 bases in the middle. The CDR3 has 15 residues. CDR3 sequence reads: CASSRGVSSYNEQFF. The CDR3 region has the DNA TGTGCCAGCAGTCGTGGGGTTAGCTCCTACAATGAGCAGTTCTTC.

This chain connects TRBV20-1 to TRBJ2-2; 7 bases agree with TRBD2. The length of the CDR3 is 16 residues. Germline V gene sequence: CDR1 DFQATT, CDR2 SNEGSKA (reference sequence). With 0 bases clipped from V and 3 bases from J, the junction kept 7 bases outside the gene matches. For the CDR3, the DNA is TGCAGTGCTAGAGATGGGGAGGCGGGAGACACCGGGGAGCTGTTTTTT. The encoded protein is CSARDGEAGDTGELFF.

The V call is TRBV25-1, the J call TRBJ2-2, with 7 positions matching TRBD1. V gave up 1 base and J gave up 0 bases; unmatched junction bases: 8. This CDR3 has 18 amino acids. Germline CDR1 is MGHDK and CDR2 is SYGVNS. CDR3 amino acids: CASSEWRGGFTNTGELFF. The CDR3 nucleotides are TGTGCCAGCAGTGAATGGAGAGGGGGCTTTACGAACACCGGGGAGCTGTTTTTT.

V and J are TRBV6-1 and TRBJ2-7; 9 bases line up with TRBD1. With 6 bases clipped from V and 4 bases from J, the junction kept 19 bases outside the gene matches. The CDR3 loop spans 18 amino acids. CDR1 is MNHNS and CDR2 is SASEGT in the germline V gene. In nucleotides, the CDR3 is TGTGCCAGCAGCCCCGGGACAGGGTTACTGAGCGGGACTTACGAGCAGTACTTC. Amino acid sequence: CASSPGTGLLSGTYEQYF.

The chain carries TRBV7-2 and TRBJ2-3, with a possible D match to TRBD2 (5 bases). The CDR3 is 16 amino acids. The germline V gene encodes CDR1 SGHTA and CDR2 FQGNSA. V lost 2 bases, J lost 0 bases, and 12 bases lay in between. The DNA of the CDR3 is TGTGCCAGCAGCTTAAGCTCTCGGACTAGCACAGATACGCAGTATTTT. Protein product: CASSLSSRTSTDTQYF.

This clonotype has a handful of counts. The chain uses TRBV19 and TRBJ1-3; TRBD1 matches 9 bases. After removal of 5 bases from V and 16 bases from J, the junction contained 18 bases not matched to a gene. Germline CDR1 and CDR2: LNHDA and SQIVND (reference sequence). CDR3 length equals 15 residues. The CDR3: CASSRAGTGCPHLYF. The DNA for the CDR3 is TGTGCCAGTAGTCGTGCCGGGACAGGGTGTCCTCATCTCTATTTT.

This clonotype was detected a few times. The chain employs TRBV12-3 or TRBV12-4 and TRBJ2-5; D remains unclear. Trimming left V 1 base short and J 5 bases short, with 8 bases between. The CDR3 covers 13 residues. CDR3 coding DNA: TGTGCCAGCAGTTTAGGCCTTTCGGAGACCCAGTACTTC. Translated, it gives CASSLGLSETQYF.

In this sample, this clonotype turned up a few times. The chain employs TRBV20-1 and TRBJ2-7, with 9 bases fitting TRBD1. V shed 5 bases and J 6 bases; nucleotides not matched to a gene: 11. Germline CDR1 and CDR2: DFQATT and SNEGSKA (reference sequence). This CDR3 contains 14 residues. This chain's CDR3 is CSAGQGQGASEQYF. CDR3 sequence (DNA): TGCAGTGCTGGCCAGGGACAGGGAGCTAGCGAGCAGTACTTC.

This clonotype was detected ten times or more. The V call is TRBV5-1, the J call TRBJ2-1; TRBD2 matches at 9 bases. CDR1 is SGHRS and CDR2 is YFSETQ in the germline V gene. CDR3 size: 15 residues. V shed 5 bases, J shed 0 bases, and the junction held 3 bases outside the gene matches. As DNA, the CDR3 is TGCGCCAGCAGGCCAGCGGGAGGCTCCTACAATGAGCAGTTCTTC. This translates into CASRPAGGSYNEQFF. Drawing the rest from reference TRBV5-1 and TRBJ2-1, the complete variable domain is KAGVTQTPRYLIKTRGQQVTLSCSPISGHRSVSWYQQTPGQGLQFLFEYFSETQRNKGNFPGRFSGRQFSNSRSEMNVSTLELGDSALYLCASRPAGGSYNEQFFGPGTRLTVL.

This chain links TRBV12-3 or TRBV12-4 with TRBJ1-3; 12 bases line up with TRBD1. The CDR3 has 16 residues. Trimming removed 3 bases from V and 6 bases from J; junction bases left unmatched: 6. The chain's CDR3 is CASSLAGQGAKNTIYF. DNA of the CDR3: TGTGCCAGCAGTTTGGCGGGACAGGGGGCTAAAAACACCATATATTTT.

CDR3 region: CASSSRTGGVRFF. The CDR3 DNA is TGTGCCAGCAGTTCAAGGACAGGGGGCGTTCGGTTCTTC. This chain connects TRBV7-8 to TRBJ2-1; 11 bases map to TRBD1. The CDR3 is made up of 13 amino acids. CDR1 is SGHVS and CDR2 is FQNEAQ in the germline V gene. After removal of 6 bases from V and 15 bases from J, the junction contained 10 bases not matched to a gene.

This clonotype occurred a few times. The CDR3 is CASSRTSGGLGTGELFF. DNA of the CDR3: TGTGCCAGCAGCAGGACTAGCGGGGGGCTTGGCACCGGGGAGCTGTTTTTT. The V and J genes are TRBV4-2 and TRBJ2-2; 14 nucleotides line up with TRBD2. The CDR3 is 17 residues long. V was clipped by 5 bases and J by 4 bases; unmatched bases: 6. Germline values: CDR1 LGHNA, CDR2 YNFKEQ.

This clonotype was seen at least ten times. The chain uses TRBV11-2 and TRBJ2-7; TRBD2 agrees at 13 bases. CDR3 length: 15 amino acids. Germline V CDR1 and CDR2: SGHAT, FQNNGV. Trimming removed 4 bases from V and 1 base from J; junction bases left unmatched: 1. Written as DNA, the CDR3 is TGTGCCAGCAGCTGGGGACTAGCGGGATCCTACGAGCAGTACTTC. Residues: CASSWGLAGSYEQYF. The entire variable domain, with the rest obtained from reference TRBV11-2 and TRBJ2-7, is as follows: EAGVAQSPRYKIIEKRQSVAFWCNPISGHATLYWYQQILGQGPKLLIQFQNNGVVDDSQLPKDRFSAERLKGVDSTLKIQPAKLEDSAVYLCASSWGLAGSYEQYFGPGTRLTVT.

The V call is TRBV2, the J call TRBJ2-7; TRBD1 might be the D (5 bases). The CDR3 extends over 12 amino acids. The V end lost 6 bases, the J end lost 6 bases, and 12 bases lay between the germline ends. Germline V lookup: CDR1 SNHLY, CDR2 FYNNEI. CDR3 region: CASSRVGREQYF. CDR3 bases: TGTGCCAGCAGCCGGGTGGGGCGCGAGCAGTACTTC.

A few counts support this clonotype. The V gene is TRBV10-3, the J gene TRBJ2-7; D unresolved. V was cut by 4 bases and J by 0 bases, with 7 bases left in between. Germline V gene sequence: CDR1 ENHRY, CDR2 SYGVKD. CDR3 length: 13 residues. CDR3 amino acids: CAISVTGSYEQYF. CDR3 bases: TGTGCCATCAGTGTCACGGGCTCCTACGAGCAGTACTTC.

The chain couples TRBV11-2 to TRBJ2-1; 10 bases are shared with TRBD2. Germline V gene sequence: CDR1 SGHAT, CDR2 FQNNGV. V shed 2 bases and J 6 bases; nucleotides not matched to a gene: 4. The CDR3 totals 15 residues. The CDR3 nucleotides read TGTGCCAGCAGCTTACGAGCGGGGGGGTTCAATGAGCAGTTCTTC. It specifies CASSLRAGGFNEQFF.

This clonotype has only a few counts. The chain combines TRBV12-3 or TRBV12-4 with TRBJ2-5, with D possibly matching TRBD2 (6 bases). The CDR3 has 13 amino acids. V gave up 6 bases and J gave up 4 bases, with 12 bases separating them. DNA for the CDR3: TGTGCCAGCAGCGCGGGAAGTGGAGAGACCCAGTACTTC. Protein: CASSAGSGETQYF.

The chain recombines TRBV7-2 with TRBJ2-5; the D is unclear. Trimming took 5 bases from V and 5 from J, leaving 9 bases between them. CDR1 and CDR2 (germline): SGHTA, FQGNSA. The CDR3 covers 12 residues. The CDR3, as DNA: TGTGCCAGCAGCGCGTACTCGGAGACCCAGTACTTC. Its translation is CASSAYSETQYF.

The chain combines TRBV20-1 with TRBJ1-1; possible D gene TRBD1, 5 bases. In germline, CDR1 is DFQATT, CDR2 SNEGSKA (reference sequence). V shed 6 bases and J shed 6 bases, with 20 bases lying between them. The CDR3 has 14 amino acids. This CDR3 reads CSATDGAGRPEAFF. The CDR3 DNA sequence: TGCAGTGCCACCGACGGTGCAGGGAGACCTGAAGCTTTCTTT.

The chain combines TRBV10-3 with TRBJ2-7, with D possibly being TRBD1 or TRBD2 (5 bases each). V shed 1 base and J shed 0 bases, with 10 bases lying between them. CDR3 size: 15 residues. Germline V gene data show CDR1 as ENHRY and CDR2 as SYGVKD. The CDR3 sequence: CAISEFIGTSYEQYF. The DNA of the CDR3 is TGTGCCATCAGTGAGTTTATAGGGACCTCCTACGAGCAGTACTTC.

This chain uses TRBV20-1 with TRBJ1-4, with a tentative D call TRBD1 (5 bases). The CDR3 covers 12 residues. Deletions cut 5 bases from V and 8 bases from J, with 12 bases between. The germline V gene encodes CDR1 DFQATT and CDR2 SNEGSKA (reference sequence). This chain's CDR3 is CSAWGGNEKLFF. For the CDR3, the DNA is TGCAGTGCTTGGGGGGGAAACGAAAAACTGTTTTTT.

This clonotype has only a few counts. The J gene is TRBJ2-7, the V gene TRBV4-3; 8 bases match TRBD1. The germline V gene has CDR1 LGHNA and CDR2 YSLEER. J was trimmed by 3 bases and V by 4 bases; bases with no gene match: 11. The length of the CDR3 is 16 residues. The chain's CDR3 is CASSLENRGAFYEQYF. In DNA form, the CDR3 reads TGCGCCAGCAGCCTAGAAAACAGGGGGGCTTTCTACGAGCAGTACTTC.

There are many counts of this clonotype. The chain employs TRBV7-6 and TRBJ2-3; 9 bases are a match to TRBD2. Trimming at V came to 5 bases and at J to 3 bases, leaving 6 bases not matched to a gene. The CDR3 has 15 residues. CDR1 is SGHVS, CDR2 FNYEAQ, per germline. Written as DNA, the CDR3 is TGTGCCAGCAGCCTGGGACTAGCTAGGACAGATACGCAGTATTTT. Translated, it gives CASSLGLARTDTQYF.

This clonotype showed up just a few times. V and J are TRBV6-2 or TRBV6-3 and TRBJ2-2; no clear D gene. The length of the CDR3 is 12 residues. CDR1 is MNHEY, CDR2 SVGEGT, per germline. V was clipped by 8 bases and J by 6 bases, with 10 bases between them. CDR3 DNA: TGTGCCAGCCGCCGGATGGCCGGGGAGCTGTTTTTT. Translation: CASRRMAGELFF.